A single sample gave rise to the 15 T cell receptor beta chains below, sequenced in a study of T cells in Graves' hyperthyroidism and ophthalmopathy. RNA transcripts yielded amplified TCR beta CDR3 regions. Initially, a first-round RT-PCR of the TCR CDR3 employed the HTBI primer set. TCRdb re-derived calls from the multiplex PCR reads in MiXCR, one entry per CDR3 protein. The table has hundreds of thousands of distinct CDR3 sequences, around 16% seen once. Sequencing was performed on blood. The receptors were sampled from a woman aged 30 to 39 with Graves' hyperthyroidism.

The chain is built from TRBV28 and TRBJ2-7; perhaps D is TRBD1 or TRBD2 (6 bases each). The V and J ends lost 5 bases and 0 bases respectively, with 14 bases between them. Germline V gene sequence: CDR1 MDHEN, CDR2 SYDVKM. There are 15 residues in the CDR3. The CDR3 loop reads CASSPLGGASYEQYF. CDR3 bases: TGTGCCAGCAGTCCCCTCGGGGGCGCCTCCTACGAGCAGTACTTC. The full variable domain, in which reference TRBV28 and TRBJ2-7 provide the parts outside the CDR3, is DVKVTQSSRYLVKRTGEKVFLECVQDMDHENMFWYRQDPGLGLRLIYFSYDVKMKEKGDIPEGYSVSREKKERFSLILESASTNQTSMYLCASSPLGGASYEQYFGPGTRLTVT.

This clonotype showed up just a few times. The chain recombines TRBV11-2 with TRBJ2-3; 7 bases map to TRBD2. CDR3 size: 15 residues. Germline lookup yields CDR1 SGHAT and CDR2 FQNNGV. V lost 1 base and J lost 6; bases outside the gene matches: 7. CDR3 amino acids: CASSLASGDGDTQYF. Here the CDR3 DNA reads TGTGCCAGCAGCTTAGCGAGCGGGGACGGGGATACGCAGTATTTT.

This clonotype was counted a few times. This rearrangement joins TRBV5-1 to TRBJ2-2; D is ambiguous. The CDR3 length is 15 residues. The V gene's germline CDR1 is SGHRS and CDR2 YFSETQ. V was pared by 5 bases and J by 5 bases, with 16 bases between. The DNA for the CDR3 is TGCGCCAGCAGGGCCCCGGAGTACCCTACCGGGGAGCTGTTTTTT. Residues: CASRAPEYPTGELFF.

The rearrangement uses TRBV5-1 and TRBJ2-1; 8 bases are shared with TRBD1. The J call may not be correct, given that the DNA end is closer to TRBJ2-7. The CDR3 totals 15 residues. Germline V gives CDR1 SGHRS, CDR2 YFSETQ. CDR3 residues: CASSSGQGSYNEQYF. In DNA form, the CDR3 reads TGCGCCAGCAGCTCCGGACAGGGCTCTTACAATGAGCAGTACTTC.

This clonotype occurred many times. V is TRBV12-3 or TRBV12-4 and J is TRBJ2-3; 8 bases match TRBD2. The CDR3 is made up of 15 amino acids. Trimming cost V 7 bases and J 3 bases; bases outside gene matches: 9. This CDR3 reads CASIFAGGGTDTQYF. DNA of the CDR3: TGTGCCAGCATATTCGCGGGAGGAGGGACAGATACGCAGTATTTT.

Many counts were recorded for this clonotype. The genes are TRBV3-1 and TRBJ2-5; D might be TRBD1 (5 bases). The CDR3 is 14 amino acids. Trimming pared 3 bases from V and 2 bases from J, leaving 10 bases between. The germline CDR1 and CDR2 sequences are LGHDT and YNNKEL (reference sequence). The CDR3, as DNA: TGTGCCAGCAGCCACCAGGGCCCTCAAGAGACCCAGTACTTC. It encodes CASSHQGPQETQYF.

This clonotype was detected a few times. The CDR3 bases are TGTGCCAGTAGTCCTGGACCCGCAGATACGCAGTATTTT. It yields the protein CASSPGPADTQYF. The chain recombines TRBV19 with TRBJ2-3; D remains unclear. In germline, CDR1 is LNHDA, CDR2 SQIVND (reference sequence). The CDR3 is made up of 13 amino acids. V was pared by 5 bases and J by 4 bases, with 10 bases between. The full variable domain, in which reference TRBV19 and TRBJ2-3 provide the parts outside the CDR3, is DGGITQSPKYLFRKEGQNVTLSCEQNLNHDAMYWYRQDPGQGLRLIYYSQIVNDFQKGDIAEGYSVSREKKESFPLTVTSAQKNPTAFYLCASSPGPADTQYFGPGTRLTVL.

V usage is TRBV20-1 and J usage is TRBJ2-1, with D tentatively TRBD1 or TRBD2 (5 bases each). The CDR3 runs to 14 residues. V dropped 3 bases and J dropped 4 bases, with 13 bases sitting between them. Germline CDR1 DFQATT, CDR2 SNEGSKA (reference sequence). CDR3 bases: TGCAGTGCTAGTGGGGGAAGGGTTTACAATGAGCAGTTCTTC. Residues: CSASGGRVYNEQFF.

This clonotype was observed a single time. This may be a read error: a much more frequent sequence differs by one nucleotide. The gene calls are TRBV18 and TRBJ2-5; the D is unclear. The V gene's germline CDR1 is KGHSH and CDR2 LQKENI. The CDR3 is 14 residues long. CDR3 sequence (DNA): TGTGCCAGCGCACCCACCTCGATACGAGAGACCCAGTACTTC. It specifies CASAPTSIRETQYF.

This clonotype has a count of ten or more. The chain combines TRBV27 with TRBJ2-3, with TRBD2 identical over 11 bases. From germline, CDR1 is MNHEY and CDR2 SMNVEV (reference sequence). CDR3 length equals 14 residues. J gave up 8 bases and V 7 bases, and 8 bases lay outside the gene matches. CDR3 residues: CASTVLAGAITQYF. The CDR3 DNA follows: TGTGCCAGCACCGTACTAGCGGGAGCAATTACGCAGTATTTT.

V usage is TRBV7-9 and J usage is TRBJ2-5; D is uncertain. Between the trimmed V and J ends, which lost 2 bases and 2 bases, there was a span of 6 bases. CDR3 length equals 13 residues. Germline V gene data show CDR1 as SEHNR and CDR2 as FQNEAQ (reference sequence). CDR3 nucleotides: TGTGCCAGCAGCTTACTACAGCAAGAGACCCAGTACTTC. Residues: CASSLLQQETQYF.

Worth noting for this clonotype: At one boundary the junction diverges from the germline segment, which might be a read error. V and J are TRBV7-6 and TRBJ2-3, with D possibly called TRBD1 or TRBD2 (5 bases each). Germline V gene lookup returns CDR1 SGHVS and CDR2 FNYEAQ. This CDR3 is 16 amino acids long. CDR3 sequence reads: CASSLRGESGTDTQYF. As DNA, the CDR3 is TGTGCCAGCAGCTTAAGGGGTGAGAGCGGTACAGATACACAGTATTTT.

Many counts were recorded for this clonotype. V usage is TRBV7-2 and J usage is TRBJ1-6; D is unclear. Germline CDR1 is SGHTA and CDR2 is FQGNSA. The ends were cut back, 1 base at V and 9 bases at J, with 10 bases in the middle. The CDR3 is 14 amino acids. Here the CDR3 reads CASSLDALRSPLHF. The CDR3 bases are TGTGCCAGCAGCTTAGATGCCCTGCGTTCACCCCTCCACTTT.

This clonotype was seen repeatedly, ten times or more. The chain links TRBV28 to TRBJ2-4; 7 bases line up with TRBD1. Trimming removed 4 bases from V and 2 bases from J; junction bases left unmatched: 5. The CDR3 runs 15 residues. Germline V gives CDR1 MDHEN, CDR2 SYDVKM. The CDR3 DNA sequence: TGTGCCAGCAGTTACCCAGGGGGATCCAAAAACATTCAGTACTTC. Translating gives CASSYPGGSKNIQYF.

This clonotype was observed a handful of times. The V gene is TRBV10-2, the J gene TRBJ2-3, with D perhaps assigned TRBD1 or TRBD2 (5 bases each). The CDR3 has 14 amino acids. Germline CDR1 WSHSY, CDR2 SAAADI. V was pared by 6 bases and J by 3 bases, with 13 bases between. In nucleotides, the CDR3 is TGCGCCAGCAGGGGACCCGACGATACAGATACGCAGTATTTT. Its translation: CASRGPDDTDTQYF.